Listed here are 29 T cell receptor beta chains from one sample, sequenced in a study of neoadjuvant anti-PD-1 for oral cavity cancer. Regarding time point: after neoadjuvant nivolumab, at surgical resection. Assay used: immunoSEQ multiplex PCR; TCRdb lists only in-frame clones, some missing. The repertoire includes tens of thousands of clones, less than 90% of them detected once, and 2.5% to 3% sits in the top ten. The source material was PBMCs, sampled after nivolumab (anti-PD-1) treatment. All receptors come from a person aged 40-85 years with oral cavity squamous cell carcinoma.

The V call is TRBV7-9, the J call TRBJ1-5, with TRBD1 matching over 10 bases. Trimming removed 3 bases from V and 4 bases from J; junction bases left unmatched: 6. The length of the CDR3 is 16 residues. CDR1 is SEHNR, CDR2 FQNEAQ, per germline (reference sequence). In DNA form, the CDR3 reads TGTGCCAGCAGCTTGGGGGACAGGGGTGATAATCAGCCCCAGCATTTT. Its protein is CASSLGDRGDNQPQHF.

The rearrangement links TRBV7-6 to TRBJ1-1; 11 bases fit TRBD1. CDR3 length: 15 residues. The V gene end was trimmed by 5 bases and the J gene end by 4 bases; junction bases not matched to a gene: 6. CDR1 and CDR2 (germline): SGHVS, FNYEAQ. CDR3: CASSERTGGTTEAFF. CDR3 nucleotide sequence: TGTGCCAGCAGCGAGAGGACAGGGGGCACCACTGAAGCTTTCTTT.

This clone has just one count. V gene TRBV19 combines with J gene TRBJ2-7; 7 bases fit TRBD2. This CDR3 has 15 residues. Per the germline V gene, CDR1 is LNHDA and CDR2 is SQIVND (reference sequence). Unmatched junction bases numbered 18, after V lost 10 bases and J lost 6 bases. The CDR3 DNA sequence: TGTGCCACTAAAGGGCTAGCGGCCACCTCGAGCGAGCAGTACTTC. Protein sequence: CATKGLAATSSEQYF. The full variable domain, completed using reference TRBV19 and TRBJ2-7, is DGGITQSPKYLFRKEGQNVTLSCEQNLNHDAMYWYRQDPGQGLRLIYYSQIVNDFQKGDIAEGYSVSREKKESFPLTVTSAQKNPTAFYLCATKGLAATSSEQYFGPGTRLTVT.

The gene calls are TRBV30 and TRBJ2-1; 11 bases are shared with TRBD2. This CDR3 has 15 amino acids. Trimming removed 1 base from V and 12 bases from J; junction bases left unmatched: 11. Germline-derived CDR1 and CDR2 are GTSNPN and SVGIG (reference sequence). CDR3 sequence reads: CAWSEGLAGGGVQFF. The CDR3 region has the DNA TGTGCCTGGAGTGAAGGTCTAGCGGGGGGCGGAGTGCAGTTCTTC.

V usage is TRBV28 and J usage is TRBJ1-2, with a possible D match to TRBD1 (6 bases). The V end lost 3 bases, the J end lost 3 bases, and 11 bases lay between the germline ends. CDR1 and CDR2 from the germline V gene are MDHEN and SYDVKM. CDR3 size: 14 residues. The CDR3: CASSFGGLDYGYTF. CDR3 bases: TGTGCCAGCAGTTTTGGGGGGCTGGACTATGGCTACACCTTC.

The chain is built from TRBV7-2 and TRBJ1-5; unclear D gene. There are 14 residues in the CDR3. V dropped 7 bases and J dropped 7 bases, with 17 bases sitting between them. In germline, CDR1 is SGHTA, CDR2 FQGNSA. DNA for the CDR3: TGTGCCAGCAACCCCGCGGGGTTGGACCAGCCCCAGCATTTT. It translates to CASNPAGLDQPQHF.

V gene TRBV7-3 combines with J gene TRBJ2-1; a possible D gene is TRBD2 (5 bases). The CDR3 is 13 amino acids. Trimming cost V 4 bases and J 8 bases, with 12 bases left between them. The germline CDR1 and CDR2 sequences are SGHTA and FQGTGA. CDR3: CASSSDPRDEQFF. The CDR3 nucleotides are TGTGCCAGCAGCTCGGACCCGCGGGATGAGCAGTTCTTC.

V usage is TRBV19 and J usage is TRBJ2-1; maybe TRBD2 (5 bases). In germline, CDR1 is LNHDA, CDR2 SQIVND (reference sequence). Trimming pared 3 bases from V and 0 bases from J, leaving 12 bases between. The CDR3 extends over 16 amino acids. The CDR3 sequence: CASSMKPGGSYNEQFF. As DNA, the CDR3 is TGTGCCAGTAGTATGAAGCCCGGAGGCTCCTACAATGAGCAGTTCTTC. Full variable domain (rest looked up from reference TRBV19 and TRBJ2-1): DGGITQSPKYLFRKEGQNVTLSCEQNLNHDAMYWYRQDPGQGLRLIYYSQIVNDFQKGDIAEGYSVSREKKESFPLTVTSAQKNPTAFYLCASSMKPGGSYNEQFFGPGTRLTVL.

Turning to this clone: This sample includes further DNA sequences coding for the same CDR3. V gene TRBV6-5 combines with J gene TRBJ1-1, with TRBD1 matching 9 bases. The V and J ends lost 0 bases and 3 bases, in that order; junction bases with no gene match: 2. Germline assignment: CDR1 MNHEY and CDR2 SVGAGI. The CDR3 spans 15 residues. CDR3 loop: CASSYSRTGDTEAFF. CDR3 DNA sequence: TGTGCCAGCAGTTACTCAAGGACAGGGGACACTGAAGCTTTCTTT.

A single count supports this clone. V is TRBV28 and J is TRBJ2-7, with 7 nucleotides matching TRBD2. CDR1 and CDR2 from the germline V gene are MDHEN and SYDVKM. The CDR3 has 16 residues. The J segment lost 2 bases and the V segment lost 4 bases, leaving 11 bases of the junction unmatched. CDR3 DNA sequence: TGTGCCAGCAGTTCCACCCTGGCGGGAGAGGCCTACGAGCAGTACTTC. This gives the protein CASSSTLAGEAYEQYF.

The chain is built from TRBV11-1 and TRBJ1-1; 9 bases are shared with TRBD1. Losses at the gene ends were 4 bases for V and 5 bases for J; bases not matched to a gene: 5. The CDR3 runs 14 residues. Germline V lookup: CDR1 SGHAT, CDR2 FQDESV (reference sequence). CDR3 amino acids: CASSYRGLGTEAFF. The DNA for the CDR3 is TGTGCCAGCAGCTACAGGGGGCTTGGGACTGAAGCTTTCTTT.

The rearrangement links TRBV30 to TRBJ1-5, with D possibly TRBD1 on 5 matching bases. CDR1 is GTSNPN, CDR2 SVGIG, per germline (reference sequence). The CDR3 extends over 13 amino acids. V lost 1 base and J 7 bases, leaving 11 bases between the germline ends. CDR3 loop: CAWSGAWGQPQHF. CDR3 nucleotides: TGTGCCTGGAGTGGAGCCTGGGGGCAGCCCCAGCATTTT.

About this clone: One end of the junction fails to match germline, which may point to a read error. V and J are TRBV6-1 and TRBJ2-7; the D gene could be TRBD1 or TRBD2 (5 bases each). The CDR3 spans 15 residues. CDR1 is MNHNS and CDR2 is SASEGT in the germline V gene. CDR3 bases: TGTGCCAGCAGTCGGGCTTACGGGACCTCCGACGAGCAGTACTTC. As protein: CASSRAYGTSDEQYF.

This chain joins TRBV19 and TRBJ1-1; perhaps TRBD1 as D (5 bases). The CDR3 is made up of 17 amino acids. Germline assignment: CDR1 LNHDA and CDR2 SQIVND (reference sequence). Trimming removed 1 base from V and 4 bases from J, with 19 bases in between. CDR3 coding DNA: TGTGCCAGTAGTATAGTTCGCCTAGCCGCCGGGGGCACTGAAGCTTTCTTT. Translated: CASSIVRLAAGGTEAFF.

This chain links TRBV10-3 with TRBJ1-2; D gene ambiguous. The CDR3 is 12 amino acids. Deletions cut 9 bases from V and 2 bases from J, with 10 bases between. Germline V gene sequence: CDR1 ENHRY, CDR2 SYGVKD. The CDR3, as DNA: TGTGCCATATCCGGGCCAAACTATGGCTACACCTTC. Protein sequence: CAISGPNYGYTF.

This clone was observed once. In DNA, the CDR3 is TGTGCCATCAGTGACCCCTTGCGGGGGTTACAGTTCTTC. It yields the protein CAISDPLRGLQFF. The chain is built from TRBV10-3 and TRBJ2-1; TRBD2 matches 7 bases. The V gene end was trimmed by 3 bases and the J gene end by 13 bases; junction bases not matched to a gene: 9. Germline-derived CDR1 and CDR2 are ENHRY and SYGVKD. The CDR3 is made up of 13 amino acids.

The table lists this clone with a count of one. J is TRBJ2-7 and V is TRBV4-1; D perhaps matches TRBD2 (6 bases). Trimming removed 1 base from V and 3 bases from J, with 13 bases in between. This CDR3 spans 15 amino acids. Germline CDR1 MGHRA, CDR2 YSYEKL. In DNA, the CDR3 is TGCGCCAGCAGCCAAGTTCCCGGGGGAGACTACGAGCAGTACTTC. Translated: CASSQVPGGDYEQYF.

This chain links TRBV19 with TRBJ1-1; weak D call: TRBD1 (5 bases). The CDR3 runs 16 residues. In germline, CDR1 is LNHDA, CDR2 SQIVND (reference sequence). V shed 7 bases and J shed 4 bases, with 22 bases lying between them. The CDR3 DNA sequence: TGTGCCAGTACCGTCGGCCGGGGGACTTTGAGCACTGAAGCTTTCTTT. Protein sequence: CASTVGRGTLSTEAFF.

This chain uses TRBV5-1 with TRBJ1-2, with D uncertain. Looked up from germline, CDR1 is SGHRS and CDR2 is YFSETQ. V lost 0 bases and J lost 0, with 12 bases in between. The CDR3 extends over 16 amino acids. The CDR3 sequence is CASSLAAAPSNYGYTF. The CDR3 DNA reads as TGCGCCAGCAGCTTGGCGGCAGCCCCATCTAACTATGGCTACACCTTC.

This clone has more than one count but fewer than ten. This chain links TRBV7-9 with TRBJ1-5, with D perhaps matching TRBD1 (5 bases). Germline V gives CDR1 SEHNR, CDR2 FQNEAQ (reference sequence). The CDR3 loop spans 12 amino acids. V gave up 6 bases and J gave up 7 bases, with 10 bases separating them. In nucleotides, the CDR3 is TGTGCCAGCAGGTCAGGGAGCCAGCCCCAGCATTTT. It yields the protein CASRSGSQPQHF.

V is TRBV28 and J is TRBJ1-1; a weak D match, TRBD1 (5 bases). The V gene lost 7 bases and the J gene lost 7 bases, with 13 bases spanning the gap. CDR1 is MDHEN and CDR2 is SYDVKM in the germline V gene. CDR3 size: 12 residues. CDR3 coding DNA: TGTGCCAGCATCCAACCGGGACGTGAAGCTTTCTTT. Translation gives CASIQPGREAFF.

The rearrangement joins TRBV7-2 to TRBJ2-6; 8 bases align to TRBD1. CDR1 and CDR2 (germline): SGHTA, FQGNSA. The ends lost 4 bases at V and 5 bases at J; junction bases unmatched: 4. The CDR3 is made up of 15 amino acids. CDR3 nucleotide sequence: TGTGCCAGCAGCTCCTGGGACAGGCGGGCCAACGTCCTGACTTTC. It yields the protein CASSSWDRRANVLTF.

This chain's CDR3 is CASSQRSSYNEQFF. CDR3 coding DNA: TGTGCCAGCAGCCAGAGAAGCTCCTACAATGAGCAGTTCTTC. V and J are TRBV28 and TRBJ2-1, with unresolved D. The CDR3 contains 14 residues. Germline loops: CDR1 MDHEN, CDR2 SYDVKM. V lost 6 bases to trimming and J lost 0 bases, with 9 bases between them.

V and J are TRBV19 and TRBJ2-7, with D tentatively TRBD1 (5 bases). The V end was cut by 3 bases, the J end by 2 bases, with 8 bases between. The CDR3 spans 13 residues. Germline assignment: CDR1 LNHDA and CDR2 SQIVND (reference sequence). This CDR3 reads CASSISGPYEQYF. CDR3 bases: TGTGCCAGTAGTATTTCAGGGCCCTACGAGCAGTACTTC.

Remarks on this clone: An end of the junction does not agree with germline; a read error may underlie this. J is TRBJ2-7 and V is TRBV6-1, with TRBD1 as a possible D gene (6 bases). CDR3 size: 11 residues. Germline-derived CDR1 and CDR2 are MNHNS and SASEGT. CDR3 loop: CASGGSHEQYF. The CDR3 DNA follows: TGTGCCAGCGGGGGCTCCCACGAGCAGTACTTC.

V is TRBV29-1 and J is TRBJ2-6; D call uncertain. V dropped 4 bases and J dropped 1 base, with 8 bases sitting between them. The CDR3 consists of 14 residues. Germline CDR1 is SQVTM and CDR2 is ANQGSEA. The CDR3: CSVVVESGANVLTF. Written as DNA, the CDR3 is TGCAGCGTTGTGGTGGAATCTGGGGCCAACGTCCTGACTTTC.

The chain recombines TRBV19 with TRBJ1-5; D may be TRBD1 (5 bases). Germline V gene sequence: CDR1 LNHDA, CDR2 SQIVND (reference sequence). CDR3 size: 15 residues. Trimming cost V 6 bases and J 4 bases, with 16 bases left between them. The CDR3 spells CASSLPGTGNQPQHF. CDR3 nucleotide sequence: TGTGCCAGTAGCCTACCCGGGACGGGGAATCAGCCCCAGCATTTT.

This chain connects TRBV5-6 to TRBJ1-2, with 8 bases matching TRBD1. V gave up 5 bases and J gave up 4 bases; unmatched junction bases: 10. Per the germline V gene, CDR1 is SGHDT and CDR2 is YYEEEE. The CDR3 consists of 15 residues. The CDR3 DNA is TGTGCCAGCAGGTCTTCCGGGACAGGAAGCTATGGCTACACCTTC. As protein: CASRSSGTGSYGYTF.

CDR3 protein: CASSAGDTEAFF. Here the CDR3 DNA reads TGCGCCAGCAGCGCCGGGGATACTGAAGCTTTCTTT. The J gene is TRBJ1-1, the V gene TRBV5-1; D is uncertain. The CDR3 extends over 12 amino acids. Germline V gene lookup returns CDR1 SGHRS and CDR2 YFSETQ. Between the trimmed V and J ends, which lost 4 bases and 5 bases, there was a span of 9 bases.